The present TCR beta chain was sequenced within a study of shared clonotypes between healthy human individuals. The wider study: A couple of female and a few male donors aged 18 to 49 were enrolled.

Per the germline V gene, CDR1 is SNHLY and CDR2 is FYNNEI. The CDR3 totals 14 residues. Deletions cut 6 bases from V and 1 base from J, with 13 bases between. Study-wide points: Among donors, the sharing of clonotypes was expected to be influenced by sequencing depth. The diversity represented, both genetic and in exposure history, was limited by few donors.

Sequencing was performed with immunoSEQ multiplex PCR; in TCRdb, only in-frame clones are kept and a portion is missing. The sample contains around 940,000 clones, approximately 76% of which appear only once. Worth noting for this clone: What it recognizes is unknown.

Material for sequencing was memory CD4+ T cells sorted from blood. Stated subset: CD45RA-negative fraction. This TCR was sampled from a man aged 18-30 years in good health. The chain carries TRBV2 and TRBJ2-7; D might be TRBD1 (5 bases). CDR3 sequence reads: CASRTSQASYEQYF. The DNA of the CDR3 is TGTGCCAGCAGGACGTCACAGGCGTCCTACGAGCAGTACTTC.